This TCR beta chain originates from a study of cytomegalovirus exposure and HLA in healthy donors (dated by TCRdb to 2017 to 2019). About the full investigation: An earlier analysis of approximately 640 of the donors reported about 290 Gb of sequence data and 100 million to 130 million unique TCR beta sequences from about 200 million T cells. Roughly 320 gigabases of sequencing data and around 80 million unique TCR sequences made up an early release that covered over 550 HLA-typed donors. The genetic ancestry cluster associated with self-reported Caucasian donors included 80% to 90% of the 300 to 400 genotyped donors. The study was designed to test whether signatures of past pathogen exposure could be identified by cataloging public T cell receptors. The study used immunosequencing to profile the T cell repertoires of about 670 subjects and linked those repertoires to cytomegalovirus serostatus. In addition to the first cohort of around 670 subjects, a separate validation cohort of approximately 120 different subjects was used. To predict cytomegalovirus infection status, the study combined high-throughput TCR immunosequencing, statistical association of individual TCRs with disease status, and machine learning. In a later analysis, previously published TCR beta repertoires from hundreds of donors were re-analyzed and high-resolution HLA genotyping was added so that TCR occurrence patterns could be studied. The later analysis used no new phenotypic data to find candidate immune exposures, relying instead on TCR beta sequences and their occurrence across donors. In an earlier analysis of over 550 of the donors, high-throughput TCR beta sequencing was used to judge whether each TCR beta V gene segment behaved as functional or pseudogenic. Donor age, sex, ethnicity and CMV serostatus were compiled together with the repertoire data. In a later genetic analysis, genome-wide SNP genotypes for about 55% of the 666 donors were used, and that subset was treated as a discovery cohort. Every discovery cohort repertoire had been produced on one sequencing platform. HLA typing included class I and class II loci at four-digit resolution. The number of typed donors differed by locus: about 620-640 for A, B, C, DRB1 and DQB1; 500 to 550 for DQA1; approximately 600 for DPA1; and approximately 450 for DPB1. About five DR-DQ haplotypes were handled as single units for association and clustering, since linkage in the cohort was strong. Across approximately 420 genotyped donors of the cohort, an average of about 220,000 unique TCR beta nucleotide sequences per donor were sequenced, and around 20% of those sequences were non-productive. What the work shows at the level of the full study, not this receptor alone: This cohort had only TCR beta chains sequenced, and the lack of alpha or paired-chain data limited which features could be detected. In an earlier analysis of about 600 of the donors, most TCR beta V segments appeared in productive rearrangements about 87% or about 30% of the time, broadly matching IMGT annotations. Seventeen rarely observed V segments, including chromosome 9 orphons, were excluded from the earlier analysis of approximately 500 of the donors because counts were too low. When HLA alleles, especially DR and DQ, strongly co-occurred, TCR associations were difficult to assign to individual alleles. The authors suggested that the approach could potentially be extended to other disease states and immunological phenotypes. The presence/absence analyses assumed that sequencing depth was roughly uniform across donors, and that assumption may not be true. A later analysis found that most CMV-associated TCR beta chains appeared HLA-restricted, with HLA associations seemingly driven largely by CMV exposure. According to a later analysis, parvovirus B19, influenza, CMV and Epstein-Barr virus appeared linked to several top co-occurrence clusters. A few of the identified cytomegalovirus-associated TCR beta chains were confirmed in vitro to be specific for cytomegalovirus antigens. Cytomegalovirus status was reported to be diagnosed by the classifier with high specificity and sensitivity in both the original and validation cohorts. The study listed 164 TCR beta chains as associated with cytomegalovirus. Most TCR sequences were seen in very few donors, while some public TCRs were found in many individuals. In a later analysis, more than 15,000 TCR beta sequences were associated with specific HLA alleles at a false discovery rate of 0.05. V-gene and J-gene trimming of TCR beta chains was associated with a missense DCLRE1C variant in a later genetic analysis, and the association was replicated in an independent cohort. According to a later analysis, TCR association rates differed among HLA loci, with DRB1 alleles showing the most associated TCRs and HLA-C alleles showing the fewest. Some IMGT-functional V segments, including TRBV6-2 and TRBV6-3, could not be told apart with the 87-base-pair reads, so those segments were excluded. Immune exposure information for the cohort was limited to CMV serostatus. Because HLA typing was missing for some donors at each locus, association tests included only the typed subset. Linkage disequilibrium might explain the correlated functional status among segregating V segments, but an unknown experimental factor could not be ruled out. The sequencing pipeline was judged likely to have produced a cluster of highly shared sequence variants as a technical artifact. Compared with equally common non-associated chains, HLA-associated TCR beta chains in a later analysis were more clonally expanded and had lower generation probabilities. A further reported finding was that TCR beta sequences accurately predicted the HLA-A and HLA-B alleles for most subjects in the first cohort. In a later genetic analysis, fewer N-insertions in productive TCRs were reported among donors in an Asian-associated ancestry cluster than the roughly 640-donor mean.

Libraries were constructed by the immunoSEQ multiplex PCR assay. A mixture of 60 forward primers for TCR Vbeta segments and 13 reverse primers for TCR Jbeta segments was used in the multiplex PCR. The CDR3 region of rearranged TCR beta genes was amplified from genomic DNA with a multiplex PCR assay. The Illumina HiSeq System was used to sequence the amplified TCR beta libraries as 87-base-pair reads. For the original study's pipeline: A later analysis tallied around 87 million unique TCR beta chains across the approximately 670 repertoires, and about 12 million of those chains were shared by two or more donors. To remove PCR and sequencing errors, raw reads were error-corrected and collapsed into unique sequences using a nearest-neighbor algorithm that merged closely related sequences. V, D and J gene segments were assigned by aligning CDR3 sequences to IMGT reference sequences. For a sequence to be retained, a match of at least six nucleotides to both a V gene segment and a J gene segment was required. A rearrangement counted as productive if the CDR3 had no stop codons and remained in frame with V and J, and every other rearrangement counted as non-productive. Following IMGT convention, CDR3 was defined as the stretch from the second conserved V-encoded cysteine to the conserved J-encoded phenylalanine. The earlier analysis of some 600 of the donors excluded sequences that lacked an unambiguous match to a single V gene segment. An earlier analysis of 587 of the donors called V segments functional above 56.7% productive rearrangements and segregating when the between-donor standard deviation exceeded 5%. A statistical classification framework was built to diagnose cytomegalovirus status from the catalog of TCR beta chain sequences. A later analysis assigned V and J genes by comparing TCR nucleotide sequences with IMGT/GENE-DB human TR gene sequences. Using the TCRdist pipeline, a later analysis assigned CDR3 sequences along with most-parsimonious VDJ recombination scenarios. A later analysis defined each TCR beta chain by its CDR3 amino acid sequence plus V-gene family, and excluded reads lacking a unique V-gene family. As a way to deal with suspected cross-contamination and a sequencing artifact, a later analysis dropped 450 to 600 nucleotide sequences that were highly shared and had low generation probability. For each public chain, a later analysis derived a clonal expansion index from normalized ranks of inferred template counts within each repertoire. In a later analysis, generation probabilities were computed using a VDJ recombination model fitted to out-of-frame rearrangements, and the results were checked against IGoR. In a later analysis, hypergeometric tests were used to score TCR-TCR, TCR-HLA and TCR-CMV co-occurrence, with a repertoire-size bias correction applied to TCR pairs. In a later analysis, false discovery rates were estimated by permuting HLA or CMV assignments 20 times. A later analysis grouped co-occurring TCRs with DBSCAN, adding TCRdist sequence similarity when clustering within HLA-allele-positive subsets. Repertoires with fewer than 30,000 or more than 120,000 public chains were left out of co-occurrence clustering, as were about 5 repertoires with anomalous nucleotide sharing. Sourced from immuneACCESS, this table was stored by TCRdb with only in-frame sequences that have V and J called. A share of the clones is absent; for the studies checked, an unresolved V gene accounts for under half, and the remainder has no known explanation. V and J calls and clone size follow that table, whereas D and trimming were derived from the DNA. This sample has about 43,000 clones in its table, and about half of those were observed once. 5% to 6.5% of the sample comes from the top ten.

The cohort was made up of about 610 healthy bone marrow donors. All cohort members were sampled while nominally healthy, although unrecorded immune exposures were likely present. The donor was CMV seronegative and was included in the group of a few hundred seronegative cohort members. Each donor provided a peripheral blood sample, and peripheral blood mononuclear cells were used for TCR beta sequencing. Genomic DNA was extracted from the blood cell samples with the Qiagen DNeasy Blood Extraction Kit. The CDR3 sequence holds 14 residues, the cysteine and phenylalanine included. Solely the CDR3 DNA is kept, with 42 bases framed from the first base. At the junction V is shortened by 2 bases and J by 5 bases; bases outside the gene matches: 6. The germline V gene specifies WSHSY as CDR1 and SAAADI as CDR2. A note on this clone: No cognate antigen has been identified for it. Base qualities are not recorded, but no much larger clone differs from it by a single base.

This sequence was found in a man between 60 and 70 years old in good health and CMV-seronegative. Sequenced input: PBMCs. The chain is assembled from TRBV10-2 and TRBJ2-7; the central 7 bases match TRBD2. The DNA sequence is given as TGCGCCAGCAGTGAGCCGGGACTAACCGACGAGCAGTACTTC. This yields the protein CASSEPGLTDEQYF.